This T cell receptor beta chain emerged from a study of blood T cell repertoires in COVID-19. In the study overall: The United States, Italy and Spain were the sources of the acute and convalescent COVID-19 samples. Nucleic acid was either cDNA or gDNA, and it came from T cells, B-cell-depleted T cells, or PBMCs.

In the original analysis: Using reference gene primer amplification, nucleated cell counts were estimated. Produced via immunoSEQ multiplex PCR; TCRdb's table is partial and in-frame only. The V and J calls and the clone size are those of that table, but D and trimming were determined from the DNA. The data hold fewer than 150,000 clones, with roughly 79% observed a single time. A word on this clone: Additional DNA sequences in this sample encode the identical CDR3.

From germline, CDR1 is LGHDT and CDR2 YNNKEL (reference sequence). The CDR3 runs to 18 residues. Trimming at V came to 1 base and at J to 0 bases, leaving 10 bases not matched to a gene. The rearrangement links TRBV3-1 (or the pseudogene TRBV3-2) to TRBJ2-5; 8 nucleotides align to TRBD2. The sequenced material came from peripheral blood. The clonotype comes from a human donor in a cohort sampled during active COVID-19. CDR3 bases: TGTGCCAGCAGCCAAGGGAGGGCGGGGGGTTCGTACCAAGAGACCCAGTACTTC. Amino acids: CASSQGRAGGSYQETQYF.